What follows describes a single T cell receptor beta chain. Its specificity is not known. Unique molecular identifiers were incorporated during preparation of the TCRbeta library. In TCRdb, the PCR reads were re-called with MiXCR into one record per CDR3 protein. Among approximately 430,000 distinct CDR3 sequences listed, around 15% were seen once. The entry originates in a study of T-cell reconstitution after alpha-beta-depleted transplantation in children. General study results and limits: Newly produced T cells mostly provided counts and TCRbeta diversity after one year, as hyperexpanded clones declined. Recipient T cells and thymic progenitors that survived gave rise to the high TCRbeta diversity observed at day 60 in some patients. Expanded clones from the graft, numbering several hundred, reportedly supplied alpha-beta T cells about two months after transplant.

Germline CDR1 reads MGHRA; CDR2 reads YSYEKL. The CDR3 totals 16 residues. V lost 1 base and J lost 4, with 16 bases in between. The receptor was derived from a boy under two years old who had a stem cell transplant for Wiskott-Aldrich syndrome, so the T cells may come from the graft donor. This chain joins TRBV4-1 and TRBJ1-2; D perhaps matches TRBD1 (5 bases). The input for sequencing was PBMCs, mostly from graft donor cells, taken 360 days after TCRalphabeta/CD19-depleted stem cell transplant. The CDR3 nucleotides read TGCGCCAGCAGCCAAGCGGCAGGGAATACCCTCTATGGCTACACCTTC. This sequence encodes CASSQAAGNTLYGYTF.